Sequencing of this TCR beta chain was carried out in a study of beta chain features in type 1 diabetes. The sample holds a few counts of this clone. Its target is not known. The same CDR3 is also encoded by other DNA sequences in this sample. General observations from the study: Shorter TCRB CDR3s, moderately but significantly so, marked every one of the four CD4+ subsets in Type 1 diabetes patients.

Expressed TCRB transcripts were sequenced because the entire RNA isolate underwent reverse transcription. Method: immunoSEQ multiplex PCR; TCRdb's copy keeps in-frame clones and lacks some. This sample has 680,000 or so clones; 13% occur once, and the top ten carry 0.022%. Germline V lookup: CDR1 SQVTM, CDR2 ANQGSEA. The V and J ends lost 3 bases and 3 bases respectively, with 7 bases between them. This CDR3 has 12 amino acids. This chain links TRBV29-1 with TRBJ2-3; maybe TRBD2 (5 bases). The TCR was taken from a man younger than 35 with type 1 diabetes. The specimen was naive CD4+ T cells from blood. The CDR3 spells CSVDRGTDTQYF. The CDR3 DNA reads as TGCAGCGTTGACCGGGGAACAGATACGCAGTATTTT.